Each of the 2 T cell receptor beta chains below was sequenced from the same sample in a study of blood T cell repertoires in COVID-19. Profiled with immunoSEQ multiplex PCR; TCRdb holds only in-frame clones, not every one. The data hold 100,000 to 150,000 clones, with approximately 83% observed a single time. Sequencing was carried out using peripheral blood. The receptors originated from a woman aged 45 to 65 with acute or convalescent COVID-19.

The rearrangement links TRBV11-1 to TRBJ2-1, with 10 bases that match TRBD2. The trim removed 5 bases at V and 7 bases at J, leaving 8 bases unmatched. The CDR3 sequence is 15 residues long. Germline values: CDR1 SGHAT, CDR2 FQDESV (reference sequence). The CDR3 DNA is TGTGCCAGCAGCCGGGAGCGGGGGGGCCTAAATGAGCAGTTCTTC. Amino acid sequence: CASSRERGGLNEQFF.

The chain recombines TRBV7-9 with TRBJ2-7, with 8 bases aligning to TRBD1. V shed 5 bases and J 5 bases; nucleotides not matched to a gene: 8. This CDR3 has 14 amino acids. Germline V gene sequence: CDR1 SEHNR, CDR2 FQNEAQ (reference sequence). The CDR3 coding sequence is TGTGCCAGCAGCCAACGGACAGGGACCGACGAGCAGTACTTC. It codes for CASSQRTGTDEQYF.